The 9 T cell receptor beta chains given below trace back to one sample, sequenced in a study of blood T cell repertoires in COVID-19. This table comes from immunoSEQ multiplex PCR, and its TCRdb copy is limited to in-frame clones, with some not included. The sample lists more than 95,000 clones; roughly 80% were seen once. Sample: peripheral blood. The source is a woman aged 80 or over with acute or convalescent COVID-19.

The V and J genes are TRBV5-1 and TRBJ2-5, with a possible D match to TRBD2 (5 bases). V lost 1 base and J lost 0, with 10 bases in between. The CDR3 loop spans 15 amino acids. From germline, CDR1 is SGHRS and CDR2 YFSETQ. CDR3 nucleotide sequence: TGCGCCAGCAGCTTGATTGGCGGGCACCAAGAGACCCAGTACTTC. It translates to CASSLIGGHQETQYF. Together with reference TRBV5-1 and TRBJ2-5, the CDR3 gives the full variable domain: KAGVTQTPRYLIKTRGQQVTLSCSPISGHRSVSWYQQTPGQGLQFLFEYFSETQRNKGNFPGRFSGRQFSNSRSEMNVSTLELGDSALYLCASSLIGGHQETQYFGPGTRLLVL.

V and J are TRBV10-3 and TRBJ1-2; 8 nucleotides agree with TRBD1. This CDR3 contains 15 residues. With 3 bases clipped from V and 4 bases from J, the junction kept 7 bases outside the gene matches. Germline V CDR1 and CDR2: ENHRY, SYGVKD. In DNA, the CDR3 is TGTGCCATCAGTGATGATACAGGGGGGTTCTATGGCTACACCTTC. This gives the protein CAISDDTGGFYGYTF.

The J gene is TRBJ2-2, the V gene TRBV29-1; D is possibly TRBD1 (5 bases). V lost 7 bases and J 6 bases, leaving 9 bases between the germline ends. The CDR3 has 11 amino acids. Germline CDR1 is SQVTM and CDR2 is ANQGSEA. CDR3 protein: CSGLRAGELFF. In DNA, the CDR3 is TGCAGCGGCCTCAGGGCCGGGGAGCTGTTTTTT.

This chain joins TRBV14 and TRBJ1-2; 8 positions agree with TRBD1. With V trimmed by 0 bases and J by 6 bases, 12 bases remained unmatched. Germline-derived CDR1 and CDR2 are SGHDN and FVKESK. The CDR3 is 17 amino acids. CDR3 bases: TGTGCCAGCAGCCAAGATGGCAGGGGGCGCCTTGGGAATGGCTACACCTTC. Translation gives CASSQDGRGRLGNGYTF.

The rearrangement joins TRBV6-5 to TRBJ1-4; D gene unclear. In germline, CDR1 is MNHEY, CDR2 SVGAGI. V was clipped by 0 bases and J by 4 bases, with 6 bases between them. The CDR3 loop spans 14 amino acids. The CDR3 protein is CASSYSAVNEKLFF. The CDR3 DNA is TGTGCCAGCAGTTACTCGGCAGTTAATGAAAAACTGTTTTTT.

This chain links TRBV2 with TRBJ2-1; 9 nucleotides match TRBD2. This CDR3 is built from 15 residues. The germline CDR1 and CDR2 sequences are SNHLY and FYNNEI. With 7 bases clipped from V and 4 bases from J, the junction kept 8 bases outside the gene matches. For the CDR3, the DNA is TGTGCCAGCACCTCTAGCGGGATAAAGTACAATGAGCAGTTCTTC. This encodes CASTSSGIKYNEQFF.

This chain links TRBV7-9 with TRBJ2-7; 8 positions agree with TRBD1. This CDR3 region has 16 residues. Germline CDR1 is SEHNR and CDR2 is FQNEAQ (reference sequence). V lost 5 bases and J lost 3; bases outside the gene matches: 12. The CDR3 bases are TGTGCCAGCAGCCATAGCGCCGGGACAGGTTTCTACGAGCAGTACTTC. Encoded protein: CASSHSAGTGFYEQYF.

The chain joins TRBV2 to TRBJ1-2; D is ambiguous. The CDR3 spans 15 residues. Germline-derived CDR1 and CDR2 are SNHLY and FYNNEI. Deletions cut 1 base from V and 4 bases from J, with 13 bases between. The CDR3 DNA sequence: TGTGCCAGCAGTGAAGGCGGGGAGAGGAGCTATGGCTACACCTTC. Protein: CASSEGGERSYGYTF.

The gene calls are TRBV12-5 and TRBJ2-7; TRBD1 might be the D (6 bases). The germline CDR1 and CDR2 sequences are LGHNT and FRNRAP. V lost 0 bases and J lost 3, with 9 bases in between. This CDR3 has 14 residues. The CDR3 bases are TGTGCTAGTGGTTTGGTCGGACAGCTCTACGAGCAGTACGTC. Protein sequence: CASGLVGQLYEQYV.